The 11 T cell receptor beta chains below come from one sample, sequenced in a study of early T cells in non-severe SARS-CoV-2 infection. TCRdb fed the 5' RACE reads into MiXCR, producing one record per CDR3 protein. The sample shows fewer than 130,000 distinct CDR3 sequences, around an eighth of them seen only once. The specimen comprised whole blood, sampled at baseline. The receptor source for this set is an adult who was a healthcare worker with PCR-confirmed SARS-CoV-2 infection or an uninfected control (not recorded which).

This chain links TRBV10-3 with TRBJ1-2, with TRBD1 matching 9 bases. The junction had 6 bases not matched to a gene; V was cut back by 6 bases and J by 4 bases. CDR1 is ENHRY and CDR2 is SYGVKD in the germline V gene. CDR3 length equals 14 residues. The CDR3 loop is CAISQGQGSYGYTF. The CDR3 DNA reads TGTGCCATCAGCCAAGGACAGGGGAGCTATGGCTACACCTTC.

A few counts support this clonotype. J is TRBJ2-1 and V is TRBV7-6, with 14 bases aligning to TRBD2. Losses at the gene ends were 4 bases for V and 10 bases for J; bases not matched to a gene: 9. This CDR3 is 16 amino acids long. Germline assignment: CDR1 SGHVS and CDR2 FNYEAQ. CDR3 nucleotides: TGTGCCAGCAGCTCCCCCGGGACTAGCGGGGGTAGGGAGCAGTTCTTC. This gives the protein CASSSPGTSGGREQFF.

This chain uses TRBV7-8 with TRBJ1-2; a weak D match, TRBD1 (6 bases). Germline lookup yields CDR1 SGHVS and CDR2 FQNEAQ. The CDR3 is made up of 13 amino acids. V shed 5 bases and J shed 6 bases, with 13 bases lying between them. The CDR3 spells CASSATGKNGYTF. The CDR3 DNA follows: TGTGCCAGCAGCGCTACAGGGAAGAATGGCTACACCTTC. Full variable domain (missing parts from reference TRBV7-8 and TRBJ1-2): GAGVSQSPRYKVAKRGQDVALRCDPISGHVSLFWYQQALGQGPEFLTYFQNEAQLDKSGLPSDRFFAERPEGSVSTLKIQRTQQEDSAVYLCASSATGKNGYTFGSGTRLTVV.

The chain combines TRBV7-8 with TRBJ1-6; 8 nucleotides align to TRBD1. Looked up from germline, CDR1 is SGHVS and CDR2 is FQNEAQ. Germline trimming cut 5 bases from V and 8 bases from J; bases unmatched to any gene: 8. The length of the CDR3 is 15 residues. The CDR3 loop is CASSIRQGMHSPLHF. DNA of the CDR3: TGTGCCAGCAGCATAAGACAGGGGATGCATTCACCCCTCCACTTT. The variable domain in full, with the rest retrieved from reference TRBV7-8 and TRBJ1-6, is GAGVSQSPRYKVAKRGQDVALRCDPISGHVSLFWYQQALGQGPEFLTYFQNEAQLDKSGLPSDRFFAERPEGSVSTLKIQRTQQEDSAVYLCASSIRQGMHSPLHFGNGTRLTVT.

The chain links TRBV30 to TRBJ1-2; D is unclear. This CDR3 comprises 15 residues. The V end was cut by 3 bases, the J end by 4 bases, with 18 bases between. The germline V gene has CDR1 GTSNPN and CDR2 SVGIG (reference sequence). This CDR3 reads CAWRIEQLERYGYTF. The DNA of the CDR3 is TGTGCCTGGAGAATAGAGCAGCTGGAGCGCTATGGCTACACCTTC.

The table lists this clonotype with a few counts. The chain carries TRBV29-1 and TRBJ2-1, with 11 bases identical to TRBD1. The CDR3 contains 15 residues. Trimming removed 3 bases from V and 6 bases from J; junction bases left unmatched: 7. Germline lookup yields CDR1 SQVTM and CDR2 ANQGSEA. The CDR3 is CSVDRAGTGGNEQFF. For the CDR3, the DNA is TGCAGCGTTGATCGAGCAGGGACAGGGGGCAATGAGCAGTTCTTC.

This clonotype has more than one count but fewer than ten. V usage is TRBV19 and J usage is TRBJ2-7, with TRBD2 matching 10 bases. CDR3 length: 16 residues. Per the germline V gene, CDR1 is LNHDA and CDR2 is SQIVND (reference sequence). The V gene end was trimmed by 10 bases and the J gene end by 6 bases; junction bases not matched to a gene: 18. CDR3 amino acids: CATAVLSGGPPAEQYF. The DNA of the CDR3 is TGTGCCACCGCGGTCCTTAGCGGGGGGCCACCCGCCGAGCAGTACTTC.

This clonotype was counted only a few times. The V and J genes are TRBV12-3 or TRBV12-4 and TRBJ1-6, with D possibly being TRBD1 (6 bases). The CDR3 is made up of 17 amino acids. Trimming left V 3 bases short and J 3 bases short, with 15 bases between. In nucleotides, the CDR3 is TGTGCCAGCAGTTTCCCCCGAGGGGGGGACTATAATTCACCCCTCCACTTT. Encoded protein: CASSFPRGGDYNSPLHF.

CDR3 in DNA: TGCGCCAGCAGCTTGGCGTCCGCTACTAATGAAAAACTGTTTTTT. Its translation is CASSLASATNEKLFF. V gene TRBV5-1 combines with J gene TRBJ1-4; D is uncertain. This CDR3 is 15 amino acids long. Germline V CDR1 and CDR2: SGHRS, YFSETQ. V was clipped by 0 bases and J by 2 bases, with 8 bases between them.

This clonotype was detected ten times or more. V gene TRBV7-8 combines with J gene TRBJ1-1; 8 bases are a match to TRBD1. CDR3 length: 14 residues. The trim removed 4 bases at V and 2 bases at J, leaving 3 bases unmatched. Germline CDR1 and CDR2: SGHVS and FQNEAQ. CDR3 in amino acids: CASSSGQGNTEAFF. CDR3 DNA sequence: TGTGCCAGCAGCTCCGGACAGGGCAACACTGAAGCTTTCTTT. The entire variable domain, with the rest obtained from reference TRBV7-8 and TRBJ1-1, is as follows: GAGVSQSPRYKVAKRGQDVALRCDPISGHVSLFWYQQALGQGPEFLTYFQNEAQLDKSGLPSDRFFAERPEGSVSTLKIQRTQQEDSAVYLCASSSGQGNTEAFFGQGTRLTVV.

This clonotype came up many times. CDR3 amino acids: CASSSDRGTEAFF. CDR3 sequence (DNA): TGTGCCAGCAGCTCCGACAGGGGCACTGAAGCTTTCTTT. The rearrangement links TRBV7-6 to TRBJ1-1, with TRBD1 matching 8 bases. This CDR3 has 13 amino acids. Germline values: CDR1 SGHVS, CDR2 FNYEAQ. The trim removed 4 bases at V and 4 bases at J, leaving 2 bases unmatched.